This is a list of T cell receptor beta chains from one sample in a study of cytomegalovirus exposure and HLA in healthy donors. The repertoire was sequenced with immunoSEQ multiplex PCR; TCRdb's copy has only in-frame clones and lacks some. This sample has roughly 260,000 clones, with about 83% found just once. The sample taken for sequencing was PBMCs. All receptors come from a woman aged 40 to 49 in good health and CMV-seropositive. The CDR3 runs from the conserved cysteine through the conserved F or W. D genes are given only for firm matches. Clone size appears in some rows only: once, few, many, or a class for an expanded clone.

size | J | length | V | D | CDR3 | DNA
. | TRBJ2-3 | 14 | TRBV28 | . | CASSIGSLADTQYF | TGTGCCAGCAGTATCGGGAGCCTGGCAGATACGCAGTATTTT
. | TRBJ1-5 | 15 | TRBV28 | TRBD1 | CASSLDRGQNQPQHF | TGTGCCAGCAGTCTCGACAGGGGGCAGAATCAGCCCCAGCATTTT
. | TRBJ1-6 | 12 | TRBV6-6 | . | CASKDGDSPLHF | TGTGCCAGCAAAGACGGGGATTCACCCCTCCACTTT
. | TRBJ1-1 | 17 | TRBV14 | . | CASSQDITAPRYTEAFF | TGTGCCAGCAGCCAAGACATTACAGCTCCAAGATACACTGAAGCTTTCTTT
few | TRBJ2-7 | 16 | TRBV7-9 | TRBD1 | CASTQQAGTGEYEQYF | TGTGCCAGCACCCAACAAGCCGGGACAGGGGAATACGAGCAGTACTTC
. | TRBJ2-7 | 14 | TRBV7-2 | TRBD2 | CASSLRASGSEQYF | TGTGCCAGCAGCTTAAGGGCTAGCGGGAGCGAGCAGTACTTC
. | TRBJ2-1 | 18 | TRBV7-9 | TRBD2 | CASSRPIGLAGAENEQFF | TGTGCCAGCAGCCGCCCCATAGGACTAGCGGGAGCGGAGAATGAGCAGTTCTTC
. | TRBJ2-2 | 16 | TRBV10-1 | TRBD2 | CASSDPSGRFPGELFF | TGCGCCAGCAGTGATCCTAGCGGGAGATTCCCCGGGGAGCTGTTTTTT
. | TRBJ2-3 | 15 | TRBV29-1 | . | CSVEGGERVTDTQYF | TGCAGCGTTGAAGGGGGGGAGCGGGTCACAGATACGCAGTATTTT
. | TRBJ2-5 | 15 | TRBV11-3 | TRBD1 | CASSDSTGFQETQYF | TGTGCCAGCAGCGACTCGACAGGGTTCCAAGAGACCCAGTACTTC
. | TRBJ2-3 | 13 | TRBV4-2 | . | CASSQQRTDTQYF | TGTGCCAGCAGCCAACAGAGGACAGATACGCAGTATTTT
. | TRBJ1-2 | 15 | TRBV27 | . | CASSLTAGANYGYTF | TGTGCCAGCAGTTTAACGGCAGGGGCTAACTATGGCTACACCTTC
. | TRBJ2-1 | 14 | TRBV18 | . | CASLRTRGFNEQFF | TGTGCCAGCCTACGGACCAGGGGATTCAATGAGCAGTTCTTC
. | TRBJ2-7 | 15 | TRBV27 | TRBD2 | CASRGTSGNSYEQYF | TGTGCCAGCAGGGGGACTAGCGGGAACTCCTACGAGCAGTACTTC
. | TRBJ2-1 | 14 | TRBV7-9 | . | CASRPGTVSGEQFF | TGTGCCAGCAGACCCGGGACTGTCTCTGGTGAGCAGTTCTTC
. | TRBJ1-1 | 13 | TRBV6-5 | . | CASSYSKETEAFF | TGTGCCAGCAGTTACTCGAAAGAGACTGAAGCTTTCTTT
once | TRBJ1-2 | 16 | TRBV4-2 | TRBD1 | CASSQDWRQGAGGYTF | TGTGCCAGCAGCCAAGATTGGAGGCAGGGGGCAGGTGGCTACACCTTC
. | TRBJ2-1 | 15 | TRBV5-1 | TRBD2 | CASSFEAGGPVEQFF | TGCGCCAGCAGCTTCGAAGCGGGAGGGCCGGTTGAGCAGTTCTTC
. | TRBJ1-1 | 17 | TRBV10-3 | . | CAISELRGGGEMTEAFF | TGTGCCATCAGTGAGCTACGGGGGGGAGGGGAGATGACTGAAGCTTTCTTT
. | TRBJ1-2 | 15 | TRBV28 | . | CASSLRWGPIYGYTF | TGTGCCAGCAGTTTGCGGTGGGGGCCAATCTATGGCTACACCTTC
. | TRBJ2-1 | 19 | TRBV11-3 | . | CASSLEKYERATSYNEQFF | TGTGCCAGCAGCTTAGAAAAGTACGAGCGAGCGACCTCCTACAATGAGCAGTTCTTC
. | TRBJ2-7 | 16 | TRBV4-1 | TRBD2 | CASSQDPSGRAYEQYF | TGCGCCAGCAGCCAAGATCCTAGCGGGAGGGCCTACGAGCAGTACTTC
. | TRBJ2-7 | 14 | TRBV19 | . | CASSPLAVGYEQYF | TGTGCCAGTAGCCCACTAGCAGTTGGCTACGAGCAGTACTTC
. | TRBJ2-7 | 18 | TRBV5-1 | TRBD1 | CASSLGPGTGIVSYEQYF | TGCGCCAGCAGCTTGGGGCCCGGGACAGGGATCGTATCCTACGAGCAGTACTTC